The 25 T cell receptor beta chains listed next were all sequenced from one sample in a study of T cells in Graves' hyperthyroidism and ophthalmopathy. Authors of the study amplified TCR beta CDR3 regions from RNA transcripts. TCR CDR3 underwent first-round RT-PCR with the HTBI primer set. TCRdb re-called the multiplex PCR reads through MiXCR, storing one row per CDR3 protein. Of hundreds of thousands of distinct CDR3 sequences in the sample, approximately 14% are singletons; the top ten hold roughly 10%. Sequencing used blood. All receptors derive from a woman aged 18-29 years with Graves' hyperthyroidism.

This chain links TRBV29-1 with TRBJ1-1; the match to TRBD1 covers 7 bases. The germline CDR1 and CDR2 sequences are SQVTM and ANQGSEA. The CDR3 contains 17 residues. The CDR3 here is CNVDRADRALINTEAFF. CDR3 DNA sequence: TGCAACGTCGATAGGGCAGACAGGGCTCTTATCAACACTGAAGCTTTCTTT.

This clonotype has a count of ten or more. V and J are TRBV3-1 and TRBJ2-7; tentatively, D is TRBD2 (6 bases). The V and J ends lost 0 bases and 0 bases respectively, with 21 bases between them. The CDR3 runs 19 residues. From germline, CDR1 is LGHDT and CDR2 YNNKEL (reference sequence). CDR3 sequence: CASSQDPGGWGSLSYEQYF. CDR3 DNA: TGTGCCAGCAGCCAAGACCCCGGAGGGTGGGGGAGCCTCTCCTACGAGCAGTACTTC.

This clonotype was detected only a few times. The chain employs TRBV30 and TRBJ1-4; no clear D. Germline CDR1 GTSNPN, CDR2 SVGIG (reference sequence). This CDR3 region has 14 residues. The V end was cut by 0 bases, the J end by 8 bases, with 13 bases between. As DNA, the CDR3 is TGTGCCTGGAGTGTCGACGGCGGGTGGGAAAAACTGTTTTTT. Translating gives CAWSVDGGWEKLFF.

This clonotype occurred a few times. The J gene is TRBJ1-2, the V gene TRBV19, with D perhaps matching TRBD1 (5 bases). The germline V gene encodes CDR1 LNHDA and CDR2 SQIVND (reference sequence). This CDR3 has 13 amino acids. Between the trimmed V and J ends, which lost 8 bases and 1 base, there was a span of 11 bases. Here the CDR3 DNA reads TGTGCCAGTCAAGGGGTGTATAACTATGGCTACACCTTC. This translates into CASQGVYNYGYTF.

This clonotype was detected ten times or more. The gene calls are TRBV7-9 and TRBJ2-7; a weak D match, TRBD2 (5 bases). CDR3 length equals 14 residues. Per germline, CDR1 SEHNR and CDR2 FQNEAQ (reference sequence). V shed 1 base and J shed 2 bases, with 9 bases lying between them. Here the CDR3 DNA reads TGTGCCAGCAGCTTAGTAGGGAGTGCCTACGAGCAGTACTTC. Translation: CASSLVGSAYEQYF. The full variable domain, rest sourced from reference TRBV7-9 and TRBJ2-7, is DTGVSQNPRHKITKRGQNVTFRCDPISEHNRLYWYRQTLGQGPEFLTYFQNEAQLEKSRLLSDRFSAERPKGSFSTLEIQRTEQGDSAMYLCASSLVGSAYEQYFGPGTRLTVT.

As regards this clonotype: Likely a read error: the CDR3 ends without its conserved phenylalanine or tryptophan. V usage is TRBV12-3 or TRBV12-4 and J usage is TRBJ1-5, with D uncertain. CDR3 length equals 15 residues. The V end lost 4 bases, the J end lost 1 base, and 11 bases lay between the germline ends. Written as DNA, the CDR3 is TGTGCCAGCAGTTCGATCCGAGGGAGCAATCAGCCCCAGCATCTT. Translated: CASSSIRGSNQPQHL.

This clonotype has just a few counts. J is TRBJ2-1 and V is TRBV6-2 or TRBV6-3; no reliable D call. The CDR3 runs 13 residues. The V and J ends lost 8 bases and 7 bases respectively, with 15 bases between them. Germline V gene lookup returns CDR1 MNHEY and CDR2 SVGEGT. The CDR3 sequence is CASSFSALNEQFF. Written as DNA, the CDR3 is TGTGCCAGCTCCTTTTCTGCCTTAAATGAGCAGTTCTTC.

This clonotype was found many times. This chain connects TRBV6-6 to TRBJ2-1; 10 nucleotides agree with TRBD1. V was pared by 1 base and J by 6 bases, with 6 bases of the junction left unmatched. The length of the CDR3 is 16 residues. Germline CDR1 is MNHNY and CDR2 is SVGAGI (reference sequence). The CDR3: CASSYWGTGEVNEQFF. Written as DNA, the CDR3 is TGTGCCAGCAGTTACTGGGGGACAGGGGAGGTCAATGAGCAGTTCTTC.

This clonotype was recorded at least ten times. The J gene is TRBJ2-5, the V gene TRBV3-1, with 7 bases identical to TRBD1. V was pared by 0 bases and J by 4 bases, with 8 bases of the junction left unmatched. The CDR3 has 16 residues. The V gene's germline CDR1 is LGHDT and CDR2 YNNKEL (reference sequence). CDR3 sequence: CASSQDQDRTGETQYF. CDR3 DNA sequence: TGTGCCAGCAGCCAAGATCAGGACAGGACGGGAGAGACCCAGTACTTC.

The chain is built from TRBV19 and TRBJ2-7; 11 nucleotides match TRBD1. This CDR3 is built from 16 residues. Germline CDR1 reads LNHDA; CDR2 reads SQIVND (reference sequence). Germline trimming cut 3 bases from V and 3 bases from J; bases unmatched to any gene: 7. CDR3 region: CASSILTGTGGYEQYF. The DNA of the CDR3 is TGTGCCAGTAGTATCCTAACCGGGACAGGGGGCTACGAGCAGTACTTC.

CDR3 region: CASSFSTGGYEQYF. CDR3 in DNA: TGTGCCAGCAGCTTCTCGACAGGGGGCTACGAGCAGTACTTC. This sequence joins TRBV7-6 and TRBJ2-7; TRBD1 matches 9 bases. V trimming: 3 bases; J trimming: 3 bases; junction bases outside the gene matches: 3. The CDR3 length is 14 residues. Germline V gives CDR1 SGHVS, CDR2 FNYEAQ.

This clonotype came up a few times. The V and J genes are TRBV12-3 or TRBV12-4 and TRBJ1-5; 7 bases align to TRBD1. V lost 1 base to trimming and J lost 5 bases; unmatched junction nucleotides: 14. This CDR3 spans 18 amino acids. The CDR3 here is CASSLGQGVRSTDQPQHF. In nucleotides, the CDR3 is TGTGCCAGCAGTTTAGGGCAGGGGGTGAGAAGCACGGATCAGCCCCAGCATTTT.

The CDR3 DNA is TGCAGTGCTATTACTAGCGGGAGGCCCTACGAGCAGTACTTC. Amino acid sequence: CSAITSGRPYEQYF. The chain joins TRBV20-1 to TRBJ2-7, with 12 positions matching TRBD2. Trimming cost V 4 bases and J 2 bases; bases outside gene matches: 3. This CDR3 contains 14 residues. Germline V gene data show CDR1 as DFQATT and CDR2 as SNEGSKA (reference sequence).

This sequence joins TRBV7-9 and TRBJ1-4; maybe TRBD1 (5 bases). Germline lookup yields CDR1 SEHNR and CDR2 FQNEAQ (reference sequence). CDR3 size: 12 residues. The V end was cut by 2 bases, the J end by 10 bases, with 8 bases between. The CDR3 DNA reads TGTGCCAGCAGCTTACCCGGGGGAAAACTGTTTTTT. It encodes CASSLPGGKLFF.

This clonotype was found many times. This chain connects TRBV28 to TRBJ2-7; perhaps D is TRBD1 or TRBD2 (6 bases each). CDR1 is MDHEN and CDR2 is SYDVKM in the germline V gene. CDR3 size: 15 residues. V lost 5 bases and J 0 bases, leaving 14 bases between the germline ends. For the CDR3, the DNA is TGTGCCAGCAGTCGGGGGCCTCTTAACTCCTACGAGCAGTACTTC. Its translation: CASSRGPLNSYEQYF.

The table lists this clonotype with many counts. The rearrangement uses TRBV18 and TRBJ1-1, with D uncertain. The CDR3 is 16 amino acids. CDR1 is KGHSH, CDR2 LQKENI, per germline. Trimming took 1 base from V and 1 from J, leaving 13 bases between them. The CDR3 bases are TGTGCCAGCTCACCACTTTTCCGGGGAGGGAACACTGAAGCTTTCTTT. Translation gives CASSPLFRGGNTEAFF.

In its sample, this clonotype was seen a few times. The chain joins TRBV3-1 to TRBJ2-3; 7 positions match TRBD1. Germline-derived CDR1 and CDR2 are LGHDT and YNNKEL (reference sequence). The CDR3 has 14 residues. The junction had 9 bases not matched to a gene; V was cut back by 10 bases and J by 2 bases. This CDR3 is CAISETGLTDTQYF. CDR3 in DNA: TGTGCCATCAGTGAGACAGGGCTCACAGATACGCAGTATTTT.

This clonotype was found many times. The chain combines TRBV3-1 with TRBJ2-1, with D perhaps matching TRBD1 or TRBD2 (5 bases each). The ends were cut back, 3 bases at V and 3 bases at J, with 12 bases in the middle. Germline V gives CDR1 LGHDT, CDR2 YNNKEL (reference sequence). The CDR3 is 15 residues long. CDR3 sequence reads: CASSHPGLVYNEQFF. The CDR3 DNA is TGTGCCAGCAGCCATCCGGGGCTGGTCTACAATGAGCAGTTCTTC.

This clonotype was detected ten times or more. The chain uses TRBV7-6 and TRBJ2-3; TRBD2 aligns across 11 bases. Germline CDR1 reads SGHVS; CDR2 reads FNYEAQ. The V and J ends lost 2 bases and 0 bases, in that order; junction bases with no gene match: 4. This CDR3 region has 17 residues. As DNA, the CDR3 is TGTGCCAGCAGCTTACGACTAGCGGGACCTAGCACAGATACGCAGTATTTT. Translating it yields CASSLRLAGPSTDTQYF.

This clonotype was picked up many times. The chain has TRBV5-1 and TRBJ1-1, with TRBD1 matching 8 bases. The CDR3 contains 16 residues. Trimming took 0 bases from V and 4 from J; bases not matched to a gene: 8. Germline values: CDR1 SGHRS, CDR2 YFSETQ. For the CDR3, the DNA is TGCGCCAGCAGCTTGGCGAGGACAGGGTCGACCACTGAAGCTTTCTTT. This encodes CASSLARTGSTTEAFF.

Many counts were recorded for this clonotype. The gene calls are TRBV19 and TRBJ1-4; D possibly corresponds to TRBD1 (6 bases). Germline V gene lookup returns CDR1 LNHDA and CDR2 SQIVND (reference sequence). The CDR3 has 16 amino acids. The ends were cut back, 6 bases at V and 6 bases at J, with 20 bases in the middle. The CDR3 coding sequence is TGTGCCAGTAGCAAGCGAGTTAGGGGGGGTGATGAAAAACTGTTTTTT. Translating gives CASSKRVRGGDEKLFF.

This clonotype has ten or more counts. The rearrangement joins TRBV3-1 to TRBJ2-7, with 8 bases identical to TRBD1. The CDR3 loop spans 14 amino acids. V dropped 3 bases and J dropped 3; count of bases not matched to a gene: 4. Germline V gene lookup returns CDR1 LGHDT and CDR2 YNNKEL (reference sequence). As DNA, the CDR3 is TGTGCCAGCAGCCATAGGGACAGGAGCTACGAGCAGTACTTC. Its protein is CASSHRDRSYEQYF.

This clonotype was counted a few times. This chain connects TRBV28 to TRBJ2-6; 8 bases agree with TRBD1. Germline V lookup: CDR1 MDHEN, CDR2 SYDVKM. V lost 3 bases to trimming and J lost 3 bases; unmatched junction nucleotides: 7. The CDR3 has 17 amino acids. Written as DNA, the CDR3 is TGTGCCAGCAGTTTTTCGGACAGGGCGGGTGGGGCCAACGTCCTGACTTTC. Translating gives CASSFSDRAGGANVLTF.

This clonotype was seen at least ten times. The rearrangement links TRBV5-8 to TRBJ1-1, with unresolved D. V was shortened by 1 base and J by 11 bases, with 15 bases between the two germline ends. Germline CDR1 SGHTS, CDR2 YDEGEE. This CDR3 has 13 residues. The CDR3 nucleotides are TGTGCCAGCAGCTTGTCCCTATCCCTCGGGGCTTTCTTT. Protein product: CASSLSLSLGAFF.

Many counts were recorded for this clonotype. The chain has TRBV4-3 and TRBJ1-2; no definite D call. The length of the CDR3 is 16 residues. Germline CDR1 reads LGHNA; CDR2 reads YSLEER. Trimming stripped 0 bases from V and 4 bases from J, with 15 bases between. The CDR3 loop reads CASSQDYAFSGYGYTF. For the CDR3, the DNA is TGCGCCAGCAGCCAAGATTATGCGTTTTCCGGCTATGGCTACACCTTC.